This T cell receptor beta chain was profiled in a study of identical twins. The CDR3 length is 17 residues. Germline CDR1 SGHVS, CDR2 FNYEAQ. V dropped 1 base and J dropped 1; count of bases not matched to a gene: 4. MiXCR, run by TCRdb on the 5' RACE reads, gives a single entry per CDR3 protein. The sample has about 570,000 distinct CDR3 sequences, roughly 9.5% seen once. With respect to this clonotype: Its target is unknown.

Study-wide points: Within beta out-of-frame sequences, the excess sharing observed between twins was weaker. There was an excess of low generation probability in the out-of-frame alpha sequences that twins shared. There were fewer insertions in abundant cord blood beta clonotypes, but memory repertoires showed no such pattern.

The same data also went into a second study, on yellow fever vaccine responses in identical twins.

V usage is TRBV7-6 and J usage is TRBJ2-6, with 7 bases that match TRBD2. Sequenced sample: PBMCs. This TCR came from a woman under 30 in good health. Written as DNA, the CDR3 is TGTGCCAGCAGCTTAGAGGGGAGGGAGTCTGGGGCCAACGTCCTGACTTTC. This sequence encodes CASSLEGRESGANVLTF.